The rows below give T cell receptor beta chains drawn from one sample of a study of T-cell memory formation after mild COVID-19. From the 5' RACE reads, TCRdb called clonotypes with MiXCR, one entry per CDR3 protein. The sample shows some 150,000 distinct CDR3 sequences, about 5.7% of them seen only once. The source material was PBMCs or a T cell subset sorted from them (not recorded which). Receptors were obtained from an adult woman who had mild COVID-19 (a few samples of this study predate the infection). Cell type and time point are not known. Each CDR3 is given with its conserved first and last residue. A D gene is named only where the DNA matches it firmly. Expanded clones get a size class; other rows say once, few or many, or leave the size out.

clone_size v_call d_call cdr3_aa
many TRBV11-2 TRBD2 CATGRGTDTQYF
few TRBV24-1 TRBD2 CATSDVSGIGYNEQFF
many TRBV5-1 TRBD1 CASSLEGTGDQPQHF
. TRBV24-1 . CATSDPHRGADTQYF
many TRBV30 . CAWSARTASSYEQYF
many TRBV6-2/TRBV6-3 . CASNHGGEQYF
few TRBV3-1 . CASSQERLVQYF
many TRBV24-1 . CATSDREGGSYNEQFF
many TRBV20-1 . CSVGIDRQQYF
many TRBV20-1 . CSARDPGSSTDTQYF
many TRBV20-1 . CSARDDGRTDTQYF
. TRBV20-1 TRBD1 CSAHDRDRGVLRYNEQFF
few TRBV7-9 TRBD2 CASSTGGGGGETQYF
many TRBV7-9 . CASSLNAYHEQYF
few TRBV7-2 . CASSLGQVDQPQHF
few TRBV12-3/TRBV12-4 TRBD1 CASSLAGQGNQPQHF
many TRBV12-3/TRBV12-4 . CASSLAGAHYEQYF
. TRBV12-3/TRBV12-4 TRBD2 CASRRAGVETQYF
. TRBV14 TRBD2 CASSQEGGLAERRATQYF
few TRBV12-3/TRBV12-4 . CASSLGARGKANYGYTF
many TRBV6-5 . CASSPRGVAEAFF
few TRBV9 TRBD1 CASSAGDSFTGELFF
many TRBV3-1 TRBD2 CASSRLARSSYNEQFF
many TRBV29-1 . CSVVTAGRQYF
many TRBV29-1 . CSVVGETQYF
few TRBV15 . CATSEGATYEQYF
many TRBV20-1 . CSATGSGGTDTQYF
. TRBV7-9 . CASSLTRETYNEQFF
few TRBV19 . CASSGSGSSYNEQFF
many TRBV7-8 TRBD1 CASSAFSGGAVNSPLHF
. TRBV18 . CASSPLEDIMQFF
many TRBV18 TRBD2 CASSPPSGRNTGELFF
few TRBV7-2 . CASSLWTGAEAFF
once TRBV24-1 TRBD1 CATSDLKGQGLNEQFF
. TRBV20-1 . CSANGDYEQYF
many TRBV4-1 . CASSQVPKQGHHGYTF
. TRBV6-5 . CASSYSGASPQGEQFF
many TRBV12-3/TRBV12-4 . CASSFGPKDEQYF
many TRBV6-5 . CASSFGDPSSYEQYF
. TRBV9 . CASSVGLANTGELFF
. TRBV7-3 . CASSRAAQETQYF
many TRBV20-1 . CSAGRGSTYNEQFF
many TRBV12-3/TRBV12-4 . CASSLFLGETQYF
. TRBV12-3/TRBV12-4 . CASSLGQPETQYF
many TRBV5-1 TRBD2 CASSLELAGGSNEQFF
many TRBV2 . CASSENGIRREPQHF
many TRBV20-1 . CSASIPGDTEAFF
many TRBV7-6 TRBD2 CASSLLGTSGSYEQYF
few TRBV24-1 TRBD2 CATSDPGLAGRSGETQYF
. TRBV9 . CASSVSAEQTYEQYF
many TRBV5-5 . CASSFPGSEAFF
many TRBV27 . CASRLPVGNEQFF
many TRBV5-1 . CASSLEQAGQPQHF
many TRBV19 . CASSVDYGTQYF
many TRBV5-1 TRBD2 CASSLEREGETQYF
few TRBV12-3/TRBV12-4 TRBD2 CASTRAGEPTDTQYF